This T cell receptor beta chain was obtained from a study of blood T cell repertoires in COVID-19. Original handling: Amplifying reference gene primers gave estimates of nucleated cell counts. Using immunoSEQ multiplex PCR, the repertoire was profiled, and TCRdb retains in-frame clones only, with some absent. D and trimming were read from the DNA, whereas the V and J calls and clone size are those reported in that table. Of 150,000 to 200,000 clones in the sample, just under 90% were seen once. For this clone: Other DNA sequences in this specimen translate into the identical CDR3.

Per germline, CDR1 SNHLY and CDR2 FYNNEI. V was clipped by 8 bases and J by 4 bases, with 8 bases between them. The CDR3 has 11 amino acids. V and J are TRBV2 and TRBJ1-1, with a weak D call TRBD1 (6 bases). Sequencing was done on a sample of peripheral blood. The TCR comes from a man aged 18-30 years with active or convalescent COVID-19. The CDR3 protein is CASRGGTEAFF. CDR3 sequence (DNA): TGTGCCAGCCGAGGGGGCACTGAAGCTTTCTTT.